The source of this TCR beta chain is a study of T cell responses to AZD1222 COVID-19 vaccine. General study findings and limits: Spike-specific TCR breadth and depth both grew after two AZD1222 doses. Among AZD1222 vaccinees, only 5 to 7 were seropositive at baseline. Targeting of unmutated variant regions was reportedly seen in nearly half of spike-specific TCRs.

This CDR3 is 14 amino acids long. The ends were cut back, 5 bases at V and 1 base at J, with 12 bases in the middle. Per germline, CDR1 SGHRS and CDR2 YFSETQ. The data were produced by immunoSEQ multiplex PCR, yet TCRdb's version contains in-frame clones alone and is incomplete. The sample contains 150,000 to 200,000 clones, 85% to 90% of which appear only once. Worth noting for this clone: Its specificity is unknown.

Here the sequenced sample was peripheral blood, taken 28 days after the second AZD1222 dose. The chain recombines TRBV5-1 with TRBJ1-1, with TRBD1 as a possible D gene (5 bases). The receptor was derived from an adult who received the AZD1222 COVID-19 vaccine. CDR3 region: CASSPRGSNTEAFF. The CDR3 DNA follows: TGCGCCAGCAGTCCGAGGGGCTCGAACACTGAAGCTTTCTTT.